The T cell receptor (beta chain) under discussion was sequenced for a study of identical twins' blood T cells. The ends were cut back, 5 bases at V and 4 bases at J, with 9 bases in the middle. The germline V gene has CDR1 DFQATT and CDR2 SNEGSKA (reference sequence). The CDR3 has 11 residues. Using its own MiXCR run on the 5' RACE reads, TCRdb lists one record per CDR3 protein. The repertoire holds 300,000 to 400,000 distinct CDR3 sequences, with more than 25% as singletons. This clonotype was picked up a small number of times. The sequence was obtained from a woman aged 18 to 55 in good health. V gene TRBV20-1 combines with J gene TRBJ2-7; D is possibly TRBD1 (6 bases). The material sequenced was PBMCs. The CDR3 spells CSALQGYEQYF. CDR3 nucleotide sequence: TGCAGTGCTTTACAGGGTTACGAGCAGTACTTC.